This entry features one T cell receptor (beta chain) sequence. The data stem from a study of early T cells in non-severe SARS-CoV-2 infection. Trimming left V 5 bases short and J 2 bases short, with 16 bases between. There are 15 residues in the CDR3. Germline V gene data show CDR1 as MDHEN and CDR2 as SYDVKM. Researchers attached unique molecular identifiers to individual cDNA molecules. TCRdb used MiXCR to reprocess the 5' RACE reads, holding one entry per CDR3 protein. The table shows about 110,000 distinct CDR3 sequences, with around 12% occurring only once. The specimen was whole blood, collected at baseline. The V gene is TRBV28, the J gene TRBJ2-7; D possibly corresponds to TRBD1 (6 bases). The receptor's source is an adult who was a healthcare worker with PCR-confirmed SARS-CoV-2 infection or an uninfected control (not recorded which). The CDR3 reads CASSLPGAWTYEQYF. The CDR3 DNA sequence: TGTGCCAGCAGTCTTCCAGGGGCATGGACCTACGAGCAGTACTTC.